There are a few counts of the clone carrying this T cell receptor (beta chain). No antigen is known for it. This CDR3 comprises 19 residues. Germline CDR1 and CDR2: MNHEY and SVGEGT. V shed 2 bases, J shed 5 bases, and the junction held 15 bases outside the gene matches. This specimen comes from a study of T cell repertoires in cytomegalovirus infection. TCRdb reanalysed the reads using MiXCR and keeps one entry per CDR3 protein. The sample yields 28,000 or so distinct CDR3 sequences, about a fifth seen once. Here the sequenced sample was CD8+ T cells from cultured PBMCs, taken from culture after CMV antigen stimulation. The chain recombines TRBV6-2 or TRBV6-3 with TRBJ1-5, with 10 bases lining up with TRBD1. The sequence was obtained from a human donor in good health (CMV status not recorded). Some clones in this sample may be carry-over from other donors' samples. The CDR3 DNA follows: TGTGCCAGCAGTTACGAGTTGGACAGGGGGGCAAGGGGTGATCAGCCCCAGCATTTT. Translating gives CASSYELDRGARGDQPQHF.